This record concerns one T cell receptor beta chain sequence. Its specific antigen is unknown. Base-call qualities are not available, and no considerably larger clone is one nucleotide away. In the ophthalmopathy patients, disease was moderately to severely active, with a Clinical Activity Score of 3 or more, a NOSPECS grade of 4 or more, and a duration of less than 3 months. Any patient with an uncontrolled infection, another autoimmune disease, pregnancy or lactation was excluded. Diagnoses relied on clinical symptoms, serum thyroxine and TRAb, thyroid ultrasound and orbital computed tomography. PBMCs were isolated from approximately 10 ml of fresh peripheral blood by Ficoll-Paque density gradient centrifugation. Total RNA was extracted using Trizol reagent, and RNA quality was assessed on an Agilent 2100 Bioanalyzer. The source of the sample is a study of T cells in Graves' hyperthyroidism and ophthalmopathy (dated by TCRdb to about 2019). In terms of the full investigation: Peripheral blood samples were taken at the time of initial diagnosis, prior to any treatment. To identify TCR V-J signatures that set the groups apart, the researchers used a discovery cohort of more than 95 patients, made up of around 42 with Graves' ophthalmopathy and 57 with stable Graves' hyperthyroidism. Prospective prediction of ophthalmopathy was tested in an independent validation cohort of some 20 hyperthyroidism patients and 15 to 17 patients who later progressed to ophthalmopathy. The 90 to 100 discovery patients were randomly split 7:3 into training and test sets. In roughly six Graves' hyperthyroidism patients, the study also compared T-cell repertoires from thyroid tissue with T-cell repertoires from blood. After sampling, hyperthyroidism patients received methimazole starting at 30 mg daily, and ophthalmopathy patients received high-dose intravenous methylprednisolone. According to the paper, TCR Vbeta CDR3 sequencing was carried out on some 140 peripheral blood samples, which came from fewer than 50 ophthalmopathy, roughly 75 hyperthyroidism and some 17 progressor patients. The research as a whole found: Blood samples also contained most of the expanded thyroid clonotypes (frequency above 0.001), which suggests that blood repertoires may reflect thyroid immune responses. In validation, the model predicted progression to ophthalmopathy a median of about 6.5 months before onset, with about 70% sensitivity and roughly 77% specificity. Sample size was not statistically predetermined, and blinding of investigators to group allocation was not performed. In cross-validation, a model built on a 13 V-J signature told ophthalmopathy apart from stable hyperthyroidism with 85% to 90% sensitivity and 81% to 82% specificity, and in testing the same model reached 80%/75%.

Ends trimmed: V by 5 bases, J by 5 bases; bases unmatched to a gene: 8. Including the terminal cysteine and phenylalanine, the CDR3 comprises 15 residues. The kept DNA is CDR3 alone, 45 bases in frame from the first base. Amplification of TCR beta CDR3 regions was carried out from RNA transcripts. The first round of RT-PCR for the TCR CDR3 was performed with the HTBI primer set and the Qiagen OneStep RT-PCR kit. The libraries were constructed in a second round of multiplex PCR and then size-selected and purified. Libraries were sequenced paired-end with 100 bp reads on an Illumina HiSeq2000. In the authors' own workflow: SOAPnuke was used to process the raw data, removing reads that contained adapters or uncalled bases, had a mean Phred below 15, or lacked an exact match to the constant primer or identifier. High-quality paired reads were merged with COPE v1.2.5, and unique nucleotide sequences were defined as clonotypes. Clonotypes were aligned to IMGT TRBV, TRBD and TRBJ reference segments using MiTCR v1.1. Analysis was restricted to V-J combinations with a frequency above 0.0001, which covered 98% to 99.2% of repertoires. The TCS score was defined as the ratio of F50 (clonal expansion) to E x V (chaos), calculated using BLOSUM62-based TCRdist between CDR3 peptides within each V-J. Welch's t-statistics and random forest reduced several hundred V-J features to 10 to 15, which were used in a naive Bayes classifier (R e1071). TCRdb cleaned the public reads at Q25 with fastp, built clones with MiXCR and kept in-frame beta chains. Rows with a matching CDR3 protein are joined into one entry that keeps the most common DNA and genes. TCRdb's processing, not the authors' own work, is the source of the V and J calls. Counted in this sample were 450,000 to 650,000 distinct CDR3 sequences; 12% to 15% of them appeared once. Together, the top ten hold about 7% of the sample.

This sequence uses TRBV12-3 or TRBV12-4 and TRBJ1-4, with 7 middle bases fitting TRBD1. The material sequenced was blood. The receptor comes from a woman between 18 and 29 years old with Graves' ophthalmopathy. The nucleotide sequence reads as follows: TGTGCCAGCAGTGTCGACAGGGTCCCAAATGAAAAACTGTTTTTT. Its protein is CASSVDRVPNEKLFF.